This T cell receptor beta chain stems from a study of CD8+ T cells in alopecia areata (dated by TCRdb to 2016 to 2019). Regarding the research as a whole: Treated patients were enrolled in an open-label pilot trial of oral tofacitinib at 5 to 10 mg twice daily for moderate-to-severe alopecia areata. Patients received tofacitinib for 6 to 18 months and were then followed off drug for 6 months to check for delayed response and recurrence. Disease severity in treated patients was measured with the SALT score, which quantifies the percentage of affected scalp surface area. To study T cell clonal expansion in alopecia areata, the researchers applied high-throughput TCRbeta sequencing to both the C3H/HeJ mouse model and human patients. In humans, TCRbeta sequencing was performed on scalp tissue and on sorted CD4+ and CD8+ peripheral blood T cells from healthy controls and from patients with patchy or totalis/universalis alopecia areata. Patients on tofacitinib were biopsied at baseline and after 4 and 24 weeks of treatment, and several of the patients also had a later scalp biopsy. Clonality in the scalp was compared among normal scalp (n=4), patchy alopecia areata scalp (n=8), and alopecia totalis/universalis scalp (n=8). RNA was extracted with the PAXgene miRNA kit for fixed scalp, the miRNeasy kit for PBMCs, and the RNeasy kit for mouse skin. TCRbeta CDR3 regions were amplified by immunoSEQ multiplex PCR using 35 Vbeta forward and 13 Jbeta reverse primers.

Paper-wide results and their limitations: Higher clonality and more expanded CD8+ clones were observed in lesional scalp than in normal scalp, particularly in alopecia totalis/universalis, a finding suggestive of antigenic drive. Tofacitinib significantly lowered scalp clonality and the number of expanded CD8+ clones among the top 100 scalp clones. Because the treated cohort was small and had only one nonresponder, larger studies are needed to examine links between baseline CD8+ expansion and response. During tofacitinib treatment, many expanded lesional clones stuck around in both scalp and blood, and this persistence may partly explain why relapse happens after treatment is stopped. Unlike mouse skin, where gammadelta T cells dominate, normal human skin contains resident alphabeta T cells that get sequenced too, which complicates analysis of the scalp TCR repertoire. Compared with mice, TCR sequences shared between patients were less clear, possibly partly because of HLA diversity across the patient population.

From the germline V gene (reference sequence), CDR1 is GTSNPN and CDR2 is SVGIG. V is cut back by 5 bases and J by 4 bases, with 13 bases in the junction unmatched. Counted from cysteine to phenylalanine, this CDR3 has 16 amino acids. The CDR3 DNA has 48 bases and is translated from base 1. Remarks on this clone: Its recognized antigen is unknown. No base quality values were provided; no much bigger clone lies one nucleotide off.

Per the publication, the treatment or condition label means: oral pan-JAK inhibitor, 5-10 mg twice daily. Lesional scalp punch biopsies and peripheral blood were collected from alopecia areata patients. After PBMCs were isolated by density centrifugation and stained for CD3, CD4 and CD8, a FACSAria was used to sort CD4+ and CD8+ T cells. The library was built by means of the immunoSEQ multiplex PCR assay. For TCR sequencing, RNA was extracted from every sample and reverse transcribed into cDNA to serve as template. First-strand cDNA was synthesized using SuperScript III with a 2:1 mix of oligo-dT and random hexamers. A synthetic immune receptor repertoire was used to assess amplification bias, and residual bias was removed computationally. The authors' pipeline ran thus. Raw reads were preprocessed to remove errors, and CDR3 was defined according to IMGT conventions as the region from the conserved cysteine to phenylalanine. To get clonality, Shannon entropy was normalized by log2 of the number of productive unique TCRs and the result was subtracted from 1. Scalp TCRbeta sequences were cross-referenced with sorted blood CD4 and CD8 repertoires so that the CD4 or CD8 identity of scalp clones could be inferred. What TCRdb holds here is the immuneACCESS table cut down to in-frame rearrangements. Part of the clones is not present; checked against another copy, under half of the missing clones reflect an unresolved V gene, and the others are unexplained. V, J and clone size were drawn from that table, and D and trimming were deduced from the DNA. The sample records 93,000 or so clones, over 75% of which are singletons. Roughly 10% of the sample rests with the top ten.

The chain is made from TRBV30 and TRBJ1-4, and 7 junctional nucleotides match TRBD1. The source material was CD8+ T cells sorted from blood, sampled between weeks 30 and 35, from a patient treated with tofacitinib. This sequence was found in a human donor with alopecia areata. In nucleotide form, the sequence is TGTGCCTGGGTACCTGACGGGACAGCTAATAATGAAAAACTGTTTTTT. The translation is CAWVPDGTANNEKLFF.